This passage covers 24 T cell receptor beta chains from one sample sequenced in a study of T cells in Graves' hyperthyroidism and ophthalmopathy. Amplified regions were TCR beta CDR3 sequences from RNA transcripts. HTBI primers drove first-round RT-PCR of the TCR CDR3. TCRdb re-called the multiplex PCR reads with MiXCR, one entry per CDR3 protein. The profile covers about 640,000 distinct CDR3 sequences, with roughly 15% appearing a single time and roughly an eighth taken by the ten largest. Sequencing was carried out using blood. Receptors were obtained from a woman between 45 and 65 years old with Graves' ophthalmopathy.

This clonotype has a count of ten or more. V gene TRBV2 combines with J gene TRBJ1-2; TRBD1 agrees at 9 bases. Germline CDR1 reads SNHLY; CDR2 reads FYNNEI. The trim removed 7 bases at V and 5 bases at J, leaving 8 bases unmatched. The CDR3 is 14 residues long. In DNA, the CDR3 is TGTGCCAGCACCTGGGACAGGGAGAAATATGGCTACACCTTC. Protein product: CASTWDREKYGYTF.

The rearrangement links TRBV19 to TRBJ2-5, with 8 bases fitting TRBD2. V lost 2 bases to trimming and J lost 4 bases; unmatched junction nucleotides: 12. CDR3 length: 17 residues. Per germline, CDR1 LNHDA and CDR2 SQIVND (reference sequence). The CDR3 DNA follows: TGTGCCAGTAGTATAACTTGGGTAGCGGGAATGGGAGAGACCCAGTACTTC. It encodes CASSITWVAGMGETQYF.

This clonotype was seen ten or more times. The genes are TRBV12-3 or TRBV12-4 and TRBJ2-5; TRBD1 matches 9 bases. Trimming removed 5 bases from V and 2 bases from J; junction bases left unmatched: 9. The CDR3 loop spans 16 amino acids. CDR3 amino acids: CASSQTTGGWQETQYF. The CDR3 DNA is TGTGCCAGCAGTCAAACGACAGGGGGTTGGCAAGAGACCCAGTACTTC.

This clonotype was seen more than once but under ten times. CDR3 bases: TGTGCCAGCAGCCAAGTCCCCTACGAGCAGTACTTC. Its translation: CASSQVPYEQYF. This rearrangement joins TRBV4-2 to TRBJ2-7; D uncertain. The CDR3 is 12 amino acids. The germline gives CDR1 LGHNA, CDR2 YNFKEQ. The ends were cut back, 1 base at V and 2 bases at J, with 3 bases in the middle.

The table lists this clonotype with many counts. V is TRBV7-9 and J is TRBJ2-5; D not resolved. Germline values: CDR1 SEHNR, CDR2 FQNEAQ (reference sequence). This CDR3 spans 13 amino acids. V was trimmed by 6 bases and J by 2 bases, leaving 10 bases between them. In nucleotides, the CDR3 is TGTGCCAGCAGAGAACACCTTCAAGAGACCCAGTACTTC. Residues: CASREHLQETQYF.

The chain links TRBV5-4 to TRBJ2-3; 8 nucleotides align to TRBD1. Germline V gene sequence: CDR1 SGHNT, CDR2 YYREEE (reference sequence). The V segment lost 2 bases and the J segment 6 bases; nucleotides outside the gene matches: 8. The CDR3 has 15 residues. The CDR3 nucleotides are TGTGCCAGCAGCTTAGGGCAGGGGGCGGGCGATACGCAGTATTTT. Amino acids: CASSLGQGAGDTQYF.

This clonotype has a count of ten or more. This chain joins TRBV7-8 and TRBJ2-7; D is uncertain. The V end was cut by 0 bases, the J end by 6 bases, with 3 bases between. The V gene's germline CDR1 is SGHVS and CDR2 FQNEAQ. The CDR3 is 11 residues long. The CDR3 spells CASSLAREQYF. The CDR3 nucleotides are TGTGCCAGCAGCTTAGCACGCGAGCAGTACTTC.

This clonotype was detected a few times. The CDR3 bases are TGTGCCAGTAAGGGCTATGGCTACACCTTC. Translated: CASKGYGYTF. The chain recombines TRBV19 with TRBJ1-2; D gene unclear. V lost 7 bases and J lost 4, with 4 bases in between. From germline, CDR1 is LNHDA and CDR2 SQIVND (reference sequence). The CDR3 consists of 10 residues.

This clonotype was picked up many times. The chain joins TRBV6-1 to TRBJ1-5; possibly TRBD1 for D (6 bases). The CDR3 length is 14 residues. V lost 8 bases, J lost 5 bases, and 16 bases lay in between. CDR1 MNHNS and CDR2 SASEGT come from the germline V gene. CDR3 region: CASSLTGEYQPQHF. CDR3 nucleotide sequence: TGTGCCAGCTCCTTGACAGGAGAGTATCAGCCCCAGCATTTT.

This clonotype was found many times. CDR3 in DNA: TGTGCCAGCAGCGCCCCGACTAGCGGGATTTTCGAGCAGTACTTC. Translation: CASSAPTSGIFEQYF. This chain links TRBV7-9 with TRBJ2-7, with TRBD2 matching 11 bases. Germline loops: CDR1 SEHNR, CDR2 FQNEAQ (reference sequence). The CDR3 contains 15 residues. Trimming removed 5 bases from V and 6 bases from J; junction bases left unmatched: 9.

This clonotype showed up many times. The chain combines TRBV20-1 with TRBJ2-1, with D unclear. V was pared by 0 bases and J by 0 bases, with 6 bases between. The CDR3 covers 14 residues. Germline CDR1 and CDR2: DFQATT and SNEGSKA (reference sequence). The DNA of the CDR3 is TGCAGTGCTAGAGAGAAGGGCTCCTACAATGAGCAGTTCTTC. It is translated as CSAREKGSYNEQFF.

This clonotype was counted at least ten times. The chain uses TRBV18 and TRBJ1-5; no firm D call. This CDR3 spans 13 amino acids. V dropped 3 bases and J dropped 7 bases, with 10 bases sitting between them. The germline gives CDR1 KGHSH, CDR2 LQKENI. The CDR3 reads CASSPGWEQPQHF. The CDR3 coding sequence is TGTGCCAGCTCACCGGGTTGGGAGCAGCCCCAGCATTTT.

This clonotype was counted between two and nine times. The chain recombines TRBV18 with TRBJ1-3; TRBD1 might be the D (5 bases). V was cut by 3 bases and J by 0 bases, with 9 bases left in between. The CDR3 totals 15 residues. Germline CDR1 reads KGHSH; CDR2 reads LQKENI. For the CDR3, the DNA is TGTGCCAGCTCACCCTCCGGGACCTCTGGAAACACCATATATTTT. It yields the protein CASSPSGTSGNTIYF.

This clonotype was detected a few times. V is TRBV6-1 and J is TRBJ2-1, with D tentatively TRBD1 (5 bases). V was cut by 8 bases and J by 8 bases, with 13 bases left in between. CDR3 length: 12 amino acids. From germline, CDR1 is MNHNS and CDR2 SASEGT. The CDR3 protein is CASLDMFDEQFF. CDR3 sequence (DNA): TGTGCCAGCTTGGACATGTTCGATGAGCAGTTCTTC.

This clonotype was counted many times. The rearrangement joins TRBV5-1 to TRBJ2-7; 9 positions match TRBD2. Germline CDR1 reads SGHRS; CDR2 reads YFSETQ. The CDR3 consists of 15 residues. Trimming cost V 2 bases and J 7 bases; bases outside gene matches: 10. CDR3 loop: CASSFGREGHREQYF. In nucleotides, the CDR3 is TGCGCCAGCAGCTTTGGGCGGGAGGGCCATCGGGAGCAGTACTTC.

This clonotype was seen at least ten times. The CDR3 nucleotides are TGTGCCAGCAGTCGACAGGGGCAGGGGTCCTACGAGCAGTACTTC. It yields the protein CASSRQGQGSYEQYF. This chain joins TRBV6-2 or TRBV6-3 and TRBJ2-7; TRBD1 matches 8 bases. This CDR3 has 15 residues. J was trimmed by 1 base and V by 5 bases; bases with no gene match: 7. Germline lookup yields CDR1 MNHEY and CDR2 SVGEGT.

In its sample, this clonotype was seen many times. This chain links TRBV12-5 with TRBJ2-3, with D possibly being TRBD1 (5 bases). The CDR3 has 14 amino acids. V lost 1 base and J 5 bases, leaving 10 bases between the germline ends. CDR1 and CDR2 from the germline V gene are LGHNT and FRNRAP. For the CDR3, the DNA is TGTGCTAGTGGTTTGGGCGCGACAGAAGATACGCAGTATTTT. Translation gives CASGLGATEDTQYF.

This clonotype appeared many times. The chain's CDR3 is CASRSTGELFF. For the CDR3, the DNA is TGTGCCAGCAGGAGCACCGGGGAGCTGTTTTTT. The chain carries TRBV2 and TRBJ2-2; D uncertain. The CDR3 covers 11 residues. Germline V gene sequence: CDR1 SNHLY, CDR2 FYNNEI. V dropped 6 bases and J dropped 4 bases, with 3 bases sitting between them.

The V call is TRBV28, the J call TRBJ2-2; 8 nucleotides line up with TRBD1. V dropped 5 bases and J dropped 8; count of bases not matched to a gene: 7. Germline values: CDR1 MDHEN, CDR2 SYDVKM. This CDR3 is 14 amino acids long. The CDR3 bases are TGTGCCAGCAGTGAAAACAGGGGGTCGGGGGAGCTGTTTTTT. Encoded protein: CASSENRGSGELFF.

This clonotype has at least ten counts. V is TRBV10-3 and J is TRBJ2-1; possible D gene TRBD2, 6 bases. Germline CDR1 reads ENHRY; CDR2 reads SYGVKD. The V end was cut by 8 bases, the J end by 4 bases, with 9 bases between. This CDR3 comprises 12 residues. The CDR3 nucleotides read TGTGCCATCGGGACTGGATACAATGAGCAGTTCTTC. This encodes CAIGTGYNEQFF.

This clonotype was detected many times. The chain has TRBV20-1 and TRBJ2-1; D is unresolved. Trimming cost V 4 bases and J 4 bases, with 11 bases left between them. Germline CDR1 is DFQATT and CDR2 is SNEGSKA (reference sequence). The CDR3 covers 13 residues. In DNA, the CDR3 is TGCAGTGCTAACGACGCCGCGTACAATGAGCAGTTCTTC. Translation gives CSANDAAYNEQFF.

This clonotype was observed at least ten times. The gene calls are TRBV10-3 and TRBJ1-1, with D perhaps matching TRBD1 (5 bases). Germline CDR1 ENHRY, CDR2 SYGVKD. V lost 6 bases and J 0 bases, leaving 5 bases between the germline ends. CDR3 length: 12 residues. Here the CDR3 DNA reads TGTGCCATCAGGGGGCTGAACACTGAAGCTTTCTTT. This codes for CAIRGLNTEAFF.

This clonotype was counted a few times. The chain has TRBV19 and TRBJ2-7, with D tentatively TRBD2 (6 bases). The ends were cut back, 7 bases at V and 1 base at J, with 8 bases in the middle. This CDR3 comprises 12 residues. Per the germline V gene, CDR1 is LNHDA and CDR2 is SQIVND (reference sequence). The CDR3: CASIGGSYEQYF. The CDR3 region has the DNA TGTGCCAGTATTGGAGGGTCCTACGAGCAGTACTTC.

This clonotype was recorded at least ten times. V is TRBV12-5 and J is TRBJ2-7; 15 bases are a match to TRBD2. V lost 5 bases to trimming and J lost 4 bases; unmatched junction nucleotides: 3. The CDR3 is 15 amino acids. Per germline, CDR1 LGHNT and CDR2 FRNRAP. The CDR3 bases are TGTGCTAGTGGTCCGGGACTAGCGGGAGGTTACGAGCAGTACTTC. Its protein product is CASGPGLAGGYEQYF.